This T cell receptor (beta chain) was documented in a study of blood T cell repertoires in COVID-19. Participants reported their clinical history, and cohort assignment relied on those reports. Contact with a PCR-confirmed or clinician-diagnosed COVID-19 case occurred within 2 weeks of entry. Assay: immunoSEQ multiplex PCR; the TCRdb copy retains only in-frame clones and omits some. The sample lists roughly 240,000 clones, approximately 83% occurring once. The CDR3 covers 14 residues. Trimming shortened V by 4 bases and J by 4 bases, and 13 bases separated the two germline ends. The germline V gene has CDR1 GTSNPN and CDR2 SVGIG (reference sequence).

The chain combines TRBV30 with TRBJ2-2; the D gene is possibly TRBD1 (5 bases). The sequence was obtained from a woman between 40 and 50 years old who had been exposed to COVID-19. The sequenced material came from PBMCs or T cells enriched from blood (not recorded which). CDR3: CAWTQARATGELFF. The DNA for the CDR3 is TGTGCCTGGACACAGGCTCGTGCCACCGGGGAGCTGTTTTTT.